The 9 T cell receptor beta chains listed next were all sequenced from one sample in a study of T cells in Graves' hyperthyroidism and ophthalmopathy. RNA transcripts provided the source from which TCR beta CDR3 regions were amplified. HTBI primers were the set used in a first-round RT-PCR of the TCR CDR3. TCRdb re-called the multiplex PCR reads through MiXCR, storing one row per CDR3 protein. This sample yields about 690,000 distinct CDR3 sequences, of which roughly 17% are seen a single time; 15% to 17% belongs to the top ten. Source material: blood. Every receptor here comes from a man in his fifties or sixties with Graves' hyperthyroidism.

In DNA, the CDR3 is TGTGCCAGCAGCTTAGGGGTAACAGGGGATGCCTTCTTT. It translates to CASSLGVTGDAFF. The chain is built from TRBV7-3 and TRBJ1-1, with 7 bases identical to TRBD1. The CDR3 sequence is 13 residues long. V was pared by 2 bases and J by 14 bases, with 11 bases of the junction left unmatched. Germline CDR1 is SGHTA and CDR2 is FQGTGA.

The genes are TRBV6-1 and TRBJ2-5; D perhaps matches TRBD2 (6 bases). CDR1 and CDR2 (germline): MNHNS, SASEGT. CDR3 size: 13 residues. Deletions cut 10 bases from V and 2 bases from J, with 14 bases between. The chain's CDR3 is CATRGAGQETQYF. In nucleotides, the CDR3 is TGTGCCACTCGCGGGGCGGGGCAAGAGACCCAGTACTTC.

This clonotype was observed a handful of times. This sequence joins TRBV12-3 or TRBV12-4 and TRBJ1-1; 7 bases agree with TRBD1. The CDR3 totals 14 residues. V shed 7 bases and J 3 bases; nucleotides not matched to a gene: 8. CDR3 DNA: TGTGCCAGCAAATCGGCAGGGGGGCACACTGAAGCTTTCTTT. It yields the protein CASKSAGGHTEAFF.

The genes are TRBV2 and TRBJ2-1; 8 bases are a match to TRBD2. Germline values: CDR1 SNHLY, CDR2 FYNNEI. J lost 10 bases, V lost 8 bases, and 16 bases had no gene match. CDR3 length equals 15 residues. This chain's CDR3 is CASQVTGGEVREQFF. The CDR3 DNA follows: TGTGCCAGCCAAGTGACGGGGGGGGAAGTCCGAGAGCAGTTCTTC.

This clonotype was detected ten times or more. The rearrangement joins TRBV28 to TRBJ2-2, with D unclear. Germline CDR1 MDHEN, CDR2 SYDVKM. V lost 4 bases to trimming and J lost 4 bases, with 16 bases between them. The CDR3 consists of 16 residues. CDR3 nucleotides: TGTGCCAGCAGTTCCGCAACCGACTGGTTCACCGGGGAGCTGTTTTTT. The encoded protein is CASSSATDWFTGELFF.

Regarding this clonotype: A much larger clone is a single base away; this may be a read error. Because the CDR3 is missing its conserved closing phenylalanine or tryptophan, this is likely a read error. The J gene is TRBJ1-1, the V gene TRBV12-3 or TRBV12-4; D is unresolved. V lost 3 bases and J lost 5, with 7 bases in between. This CDR3 is 12 amino acids long. The CDR3 spells CASSFARTEAFI. In DNA form, the CDR3 reads TGTGCCAGCAGTTTTGCCAGGACTGAAGCTTTCATT.

V gene TRBV9 combines with J gene TRBJ2-3; D is unresolved. The CDR3 runs to 14 residues. The V gene lost 0 bases and the J gene lost 3 bases, with 8 bases spanning the gap. The germline V gene encodes CDR1 SGDLS and CDR2 YYNGEE. Here the CDR3 DNA reads TGTGCCAGCAGCGTAGGAAGCCTTACAGATACGCAGTATTTT. It encodes CASSVGSLTDTQYF.

This clonotype was counted many times. V and J are TRBV7-2 and TRBJ2-1; no reliable D call. Trimming took off 1 base at V and 8 bases at J, with 12 bases between the two ends. The CDR3 is made up of 14 amino acids. CDR1 is SGHTA and CDR2 is FQGNSA in the germline V gene. In nucleotides, the CDR3 is TGTGCCAGCAGCTTAGAGAGATTTTTAGATGAGCAGTTCTTC. It translates to CASSLERFLDEQFF.

This chain links TRBV20-1 with TRBJ2-1; D is ambiguous. CDR1 and CDR2 from the germline V gene are DFQATT and SNEGSKA (reference sequence). Deletions cut 8 bases from V and 0 bases from J, with 17 bases between. CDR3 size: 15 residues. The CDR3, as DNA: TGCAGTCCCCGCAGCGCCTACAGCTCCTACAATGAGCAGTTCTTC. Translated: CSPRSAYSSYNEQFF.